One T cell receptor beta chain is described in this entry. As yet, its antigen is unknown. The data were obtained in a study of long-term antiretroviral therapy in people with HIV. Findings of the study overall: Within the repertoire, clones expanded before ART were dominant at all time points. No data were available on ART adherence, viral resistance or therapy changes.

Germline V gene lookup returns CDR1 SGHAT and CDR2 FQNNGV. This CDR3 is built from 16 residues. V was pared by 7 bases and J by 7 bases, with 20 bases between. A v3.0 immunoSEQ assay was performed at survey level. TCRdb keeps only in-frame clones here, not all; method: immunoSEQ multiplex PCR. Altogether 25,000 to 35,000 clones are present, around 78% being singletons, with the ten largest covering approximately 8.4%. The V and J genes are TRBV11-2 and TRBJ1-6; D might be TRBD1 (5 bases). Sample: unsorted PBMCs, taken 3.1 years after starting antiretroviral therapy. This clonotype was sampled from a woman aged 45-59 years with HIV. CDR3 DNA sequence: TGTGCCAGCAACCCCTCTGGTGACAGCCCAAATTCACCCCTCCACTTT. Protein sequence: CASNPSGDSPNSPLHF.